This T cell receptor (beta chain) stems from a study of blood T cell repertoires in COVID-19. As for the study in general: Samples representing acute and convalescent COVID-19 were sourced from the United States, Italy and Spain. The cDNA or gDNA used as material had been derived from T cells, B-cell-depleted T cells, or PBMCs.

In the source study's methods: The assay estimated nucleated cells by amplifying reference gene primers. Produced via immunoSEQ multiplex PCR; TCRdb's table is partial and in-frame only. V and J calls and clone size follow that table, whereas D and trimming were derived from the DNA. This table holds some 48,000 clones, around 80% found once. The CDR3 is 15 amino acids. CDR1 and CDR2 (germline): MNHEY, SVGAGI. Unmatched junction bases numbered 4, after V lost 2 bases and J lost 4 bases. The chain employs TRBV6-5 and TRBJ1-1; 10 bases fit TRBD1. The sequencing sample was made of peripheral blood. This TCR was recovered from a human donor in a cohort sampled during active COVID-19. CDR3 in amino acids: CASSYAGQGFTEAFF. The DNA for the CDR3 is TGTGCCAGCAGTTACGCGGGACAGGGGTTCACTGAAGCTTTCTTT.